A single sample gave rise to the 19 T cell receptor beta chains below, sequenced in a study of tumor-infiltrating lymphocytes in glioblastoma multiforme. TCRB libraries came from RNA via three nested multiplex PCR rounds. From the multiplex PCR reads, TCRdb called clonotypes with MiXCR, one entry per CDR3 protein. The sample includes roughly 13,000 distinct CDR3 sequences, 64% of them seen just once. Sequenced material: brain tumor tissue. These receptors all come from a male donor with glioblastoma.

Turning to this clonotype: No conserved phenylalanine or tryptophan ends this CDR3, so it is likely a read error. The chain has TRBV6-6 and TRBJ1-6; D ambiguous. The CDR3 consists of 13 residues. Trimming left V 5 bases short and J 9 bases short, with 11 bases between. Germline values: CDR1 MNHNY, CDR2 SVGAGI (reference sequence). CDR3 loop: CASSPIMSSPLHL. The CDR3 DNA sequence: TGTGCCAGCAGTCCTATTATGAGTTCACCCCTCCACCTT.

This clonotype came up once. A much bigger clone sits one base away, suggesting this may be a read error. The chain combines TRBV30 with TRBJ2-7; D ambiguous. The CDR3 runs 11 residues. V lost 0 bases and J lost 9, with 9 bases in between. Germline V gene lookup returns CDR1 GTSNPN and CDR2 SVGIG (reference sequence). CDR3: CAWSVVSSQYF. The CDR3 nucleotides read TGTGCCTGGAGTGTGGTTTCTTCGCAGTACTTC. Full variable domain (remainder filled in from reference TRBV30 and TRBJ2-7): SQTIHQWPATLVQPVGSPLSLECTVEGTSNPNLYWYRQAAGRGLQLLFYSVGIGQISSEVPQNLSASRPQDRQFILSSKKLLLSDSGFYLCAWSVVSSQYFGPGTRLTVT.

Turning to this clonotype: A junction end diverges from the germline sequence, so it may reflect a read error. This rearrangement joins TRBV11-2 to TRBJ1-1, with 7 bases matching TRBD1. This CDR3 is 15 amino acids long. The germline CDR1 and CDR2 sequences are SGHAT and FQNNGV. CDR3 sequence: CVSTRMRGQNTEPIF. The DNA for the CDR3 is TGTGTCAGCACGAGGATGAGGGGACAGAACACTGAACCTATCTTT.

Turning to this clonotype: It is unclear where the CDR3 begins or ends on the DNA, so no DNA is shown, and the CDR3 is as TCRdb lists it. The V and J genes are TRBV20-1 and TRBJ1-3. The CDR3 is 13 amino acids long, termini counted. The germline CDR1 and CDR2 sequences are DFQATT and SNEGSKA (reference sequence). The CDR3 loop reads CSARVGVGSTIYF.

Notes on this clonotype: A much more abundant neighbour one base away suggests this may be a read error. This rearrangement joins TRBV7-3 to TRBJ1-1, with D perhaps TRBD1 (6 bases). V was trimmed by 5 bases and J by 3 bases, leaving 13 bases between them. CDR3 length: 14 amino acids. Germline V gives CDR1 SGHTA, CDR2 FQGTGA. CDR3: CASSRGTTYTEAFF. The CDR3 nucleotides read TGTGCCAGCAGCAGAGGGACAACATACACTGAAGCTTTCTTT.

Remarks on this clonotype: In this CDR3 the conserved last residue, phenylalanine or tryptophan, is missing, so a read error is likely. The gene calls are TRBV4-1 and TRBJ1-6; the D is unclear. Germline V gene data show CDR1 as MGHRA and CDR2 as YSYEKL. The V end was cut by 8 bases, the J end by 11 bases, with 22 bases between. The CDR3 loop spans 15 amino acids. The CDR3 reads CASQNLASEVPPLHI. CDR3 DNA: TGCGCCAGCCAAAACCTGGCATCTGAGGTTCCACCCCTCCACATT.

The chain links TRBV11-2 to TRBJ2-5, with 7 bases aligning to TRBD1. Germline V gene sequence: CDR1 SGHAT, CDR2 FQNNGV. This CDR3 has 14 amino acids. The V segment lost 5 bases and the J segment 4 bases; nucleotides outside the gene matches: 7. CDR3 protein: CASSGDRVLETQYF. Written as DNA, the CDR3 is TGTGCCAGCAGCGGGGACAGAGTCTTAGAGACCCAGTACTTC.

The chain is built from TRBV20-1 and TRBJ2-1, with 10 bases lining up with TRBD2. The CDR3 extends over 14 amino acids. Germline CDR1 reads DFQATT; CDR2 reads SNEGSKA (reference sequence). Germline trimming cut 2 bases from V and 8 bases from J; bases unmatched to any gene: 6. The CDR3, as DNA: TGCAGTGCTAGATCGAGCGGGGGGGCCGATGAGCAGTTCTTC. It codes for CSARSSGGADEQFF.

The rearrangement uses TRBV20-1 and TRBJ2-2; 8 nucleotides line up with TRBD2. The junction had 0 bases not matched to a gene; V was cut back by 0 bases and J by 3 bases. Looked up from germline, CDR1 is DFQATT and CDR2 is SNEGSKA (reference sequence). There are 14 residues in the CDR3. The CDR3 DNA reads as TGCAGTGCTAGAGAAGCGGGGGACACCGGGGAGCTGTTTTTT. Residues: CSAREAGDTGELFF.

The chain carries TRBV4-2 and TRBJ2-1, with 9 bases matching TRBD1. The trim removed 4 bases at V and 8 bases at J, leaving 12 bases unmatched. This CDR3 contains 16 residues. Looked up from germline, CDR1 is LGHNA and CDR2 is YNFKEQ. Here the CDR3 reads CASSRPEGQGGDEQFF. The DNA for the CDR3 is TGTGCCAGCAGCCGGCCCGAGGGACAGGGTGGGGATGAGCAGTTCTTC.

As concerns this clonotype: The CDR3 end shows no conserved phenylalanine or tryptophan, and so a read error is likely. The J gene is TRBJ1-6, the V gene TRBV20-1, with unresolved D. The CDR3 is made up of 15 amino acids. CDR1 is DFQATT, CDR2 SNEGSKA, per germline (reference sequence). Trimming removed 6 bases from V and 7 bases from J, with 19 bases in between. For the CDR3, the DNA is TGCAGTGCCAAAGGGCGGGGTTCCGTGAATTCACCCCTCCACTTA. It translates to CSAKGRGSVNSPLHL.

Of note for this clonotype: Its ends do not fully match the called genes, so a read error is possible. The gene calls are TRBV20-1 and TRBJ1-6, with D hard to call. The V gene's germline CDR1 is DFQATT and CDR2 SNEGSKA (reference sequence). This CDR3 has 16 residues. The CDR3 nucleotides are TGCAATGCTAGGCGTCGACACCTTTTTCTGAGCACACTCCTCCACTTT. Its protein product is CNARRRHLFLSTLLHF.

In the case of this clonotype: Because it lacks the conserved phenylalanine or tryptophan at the end, this CDR3 is likely a read error. The chain joins TRBV5-5 to TRBJ2-7; TRBD2 is a possible D gene (6 bases). Germline V gene data show CDR1 as SGHKS and CDR2 as YYEKEE (reference sequence). The V and J ends lost 2 bases and 4 bases respectively, with 13 bases between them. This CDR3 region has 14 residues. CDR3 residues: CASSFSGSDYEQYL. CDR3 in DNA: TGTGCCAGCAGCTTTTCCGGGAGTGATTACGAGCAGTACCTC.

Only a few counts were recorded for this clonotype. A read error may account for a junction end that differs from germline. The CDR3 here is CASNLWSGQVGASF. The CDR3 nucleotides read TGTGCCAGCAACTTATGGTCAGGGCAGGTCGGAGCTTCCTTC. The chain links TRBV11-2 to TRBJ1-1; tentatively, D is TRBD1 (5 bases). Germline V gene sequence: CDR1 SGHAT, CDR2 FQNNGV. There are 14 residues in the CDR3.

This sequence joins TRBV20-1 and TRBJ1-6; perhaps TRBD1 as D (6 bases). This CDR3 contains 13 residues. The germline V and J ends were trimmed by 7 bases and 10 bases, with 17 bases remaining between them. Germline V CDR1 and CDR2: DFQATT, SNEGSKA (reference sequence). The CDR3 bases are TGCAGTGTCAGAGGGGGGGAAGGCTCACCCCTCCACTTT. It specifies CSVRGGEGSPLHF.

The chain combines TRBV11-2 with TRBJ2-7; D may be TRBD1 (5 bases). The germline V gene has CDR1 SGHAT and CDR2 FQNNGV. The CDR3 length is 15 residues. V was cut by 2 bases and J by 1 base, with 12 bases left in between. The CDR3 loop is CASSLSSGLSYEQYF. In DNA form, the CDR3 reads TGTGCCAGCAGCTTAAGCTCAGGGCTTTCCTACGAGCAGTACTTC.

This sequence joins TRBV5-4 and TRBJ2-2; TRBD2 matches 11 bases. This CDR3 region has 16 residues. Trimming removed 10 bases from V and 6 bases from J; junction bases left unmatched: 14. Germline values: CDR1 SGHNT, CDR2 YYREEE (reference sequence). The chain's CDR3 is CAGTFSGRARAGELFF. The CDR3 DNA reads TGTGCCGGTACCTTTAGCGGGAGGGCTAGGGCCGGGGAGCTGTTTTTT.

A remark on this clonotype: The junction departs from the called germline gene at one end, perhaps through a read error. The CDR3 DNA reads as TGCGCCAGCTGCCAAGCTGGGTGTGGCTACACCTTC. Protein product: CASCQAGCGYTF. This chain uses TRBV4-1 with TRBJ1-2; no definite D call. CDR3 size: 12 residues. Germline values: CDR1 MGHRA, CDR2 YSYEKL.

This clonotype was found a few times. V is TRBV20-1 and J is TRBJ2-5; perhaps TRBD2 as D (6 bases). The germline gives CDR1 DFQATT, CDR2 SNEGSKA (reference sequence). The CDR3 spans 13 residues. The DNA of the CDR3 is TGCAGCGTCCCCCGGGGGTTCGGAGAGACCCAGTACTTC. It encodes CSVPRGFGETQYF.